Listed below are T cell receptor beta chains from one sample, sequenced in a study of T-cell memory formation after mild COVID-19. MiXCR, applied by TCRdb to the 5' RACE reads, yields one record per CDR3 protein. The sample shows roughly 610,000 distinct CDR3 sequences, about 18% of them seen only once. Sequencing was performed on PBMCs or a T cell subset sorted from them (not recorded which). These receptors were taken from an adult woman who had mild COVID-19 (a few samples of this study predate the infection). Cell type and time point are not known. The CDR3 runs from the conserved cysteine through the conserved F or W. The D gene is left open where the match is weak. For some rows the clone size is stated as once, few or many, or as a class when expanded; others skip it.

d_call: -; clone_size: few; j_call: TRBJ1-5; v_call: TRBV9; cdr3_nt: TGTGCCAGCAGCCCACAACAGGGACCCGATCAGCCCCAGCATTTT; cdr3_aa: CASSPQQGPDQPQHF
d_call: -; clone_size: -; j_call: TRBJ1-1; v_call: TRBV10-3; cdr3_nt: TGTGCCATCAGTACGCTCATGAACACTGAAGCTTTCTTT; cdr3_aa: CAISTLMNTEAFF
d_call: TRBD2; clone_size: many; j_call: TRBJ2-1; v_call: TRBV7-8; cdr3_nt: TGTGCCAGCAGCCTCGCTACTAGCGGGAGAAATGAGCAGTTCTTC; cdr3_aa: CASSLATSGRNEQFF
d_call: -; clone_size: few; j_call: TRBJ2-7; v_call: TRBV12-3/TRBV12-4; cdr3_nt: TGTGCCAGCAGTTTGGGCCGGGAGTCTAGGTCCTACGAGCAGTACTTC; cdr3_aa: CASSLGRESRSYEQYF
d_call: -; clone_size: -; j_call: TRBJ1-5; v_call: TRBV7-9; cdr3_nt: TGTGCCAGCAGCTTAGGGATAGGCAATCAGCCCCAGCATTTT; cdr3_aa: CASSLGIGNQPQHF
d_call: -; clone_size: -; j_call: TRBJ2-7; v_call: TRBV20-1; cdr3_nt: TGCAGTGCCCGAAAGAGTTACGAGCAGTACTTC; cdr3_aa: CSARKSYEQYF
d_call: -; clone_size: few; j_call: TRBJ2-7; v_call: TRBV2; cdr3_nt: TGTGCCAGCAACGGGGGTTACGAGCAGTACTTC; cdr3_aa: CASNGGYEQYF
d_call: -; clone_size: -; j_call: TRBJ2-3; v_call: TRBV12-3/TRBV12-4; cdr3_nt: TGTGCCAGCAGTTTAAATCGAGCAACCACAGATACGCAGTATTTT; cdr3_aa: CASSLNRATTDTQYF
d_call: -; clone_size: few; j_call: TRBJ2-1; v_call: TRBV7-8; cdr3_nt: TGTGCCAGCAGCTTAGAAGTACGAGGTCTGGGCGAGCAGTTCTTC; cdr3_aa: CASSLEVRGLGEQFF
d_call: -; clone_size: -; j_call: TRBJ1-3; v_call: TRBV6-5; cdr3_nt: TGTGCCAGCAGTTACTCACGGGGGATTAATGGAAACACCATATATTTT; cdr3_aa: CASSYSRGINGNTIYF
d_call: TRBD2; clone_size: few; j_call: TRBJ2-3; v_call: TRBV7-9; cdr3_nt: TGTGCCATCCTTTTGCGGGGGTCGGCAGATACGCAGTATTTT; cdr3_aa: CAILLRGSADTQYF
d_call: TRBD1; clone_size: few; j_call: TRBJ1-2; v_call: TRBV5-1; cdr3_nt: TGCGCCAGCAGCTTGGTGGACAGGGCCTATGGCTACACCTTC; cdr3_aa: CASSLVDRAYGYTF
d_call: -; clone_size: many; j_call: TRBJ2-3; v_call: TRBV15; cdr3_nt: TGTGCCACCAGCAGAGACAGGGTCAGCACAGATACGCAGTATTTT; cdr3_aa: CATSRDRVSTDTQYF
d_call: -; clone_size: few; j_call: TRBJ2-1; v_call: TRBV7-6; cdr3_nt: TGTGCCAGCAGCTTGGGCATAAATCCGGGAATTAACAATGAGCAGTTCTTC; cdr3_aa: CASSLGINPGINNEQFF
d_call: TRBD1; clone_size: few; j_call: TRBJ2-1; v_call: TRBV5-1; cdr3_nt: TGCGCCAGCAGCTCGGACAGGGAATTCAATGAGCAGTTCTTC; cdr3_aa: CASSSDREFNEQFF
d_call: -; clone_size: few; j_call: TRBJ1-5; v_call: TRBV15; cdr3_nt: TGTGCCACCAGCATAGGCAGGGGATTTATTTTGGGCAATCAGCCCCAGCATTTT; cdr3_aa: CATSIGRGFILGNQPQHF
d_call: -; clone_size: few; j_call: TRBJ1-6; v_call: TRBV7-3; cdr3_nt: TGTGCCAGCAGCTCCGTCGCTGGTGGGGATTCACCCCTCCACTTT; cdr3_aa: CASSSVAGGDSPLHF
d_call: TRBD2; clone_size: few; j_call: TRBJ2-5; v_call: TRBV6-2/TRBV6-3; cdr3_nt: TGTGCCAGCAGTTATTATCTAGCGGGGTCGGAGGAGACCCAGTACTTC; cdr3_aa: CASSYYLAGSEETQYF
d_call: -; clone_size: -; j_call: TRBJ2-7; v_call: TRBV7-9; cdr3_nt: TGTGCCAGCAGCTTAGCGCAAACGGGCGACGAGCAGTACTTC; cdr3_aa: CASSLAQTGDEQYF
d_call: -; clone_size: -; j_call: TRBJ2-7; v_call: TRBV5-6; cdr3_nt: TGTGCCAGCAGCTCCTATAGGGGGGAATCCTACGAGCAGTACTTC; cdr3_aa: CASSSYRGESYEQYF
d_call: -; clone_size: few; j_call: TRBJ1-5; v_call: TRBV12-3/TRBV12-4; cdr3_nt: TGTGCCAGCAGTTTAATGGGGATCAATCAGCCCCAGCATTTT; cdr3_aa: CASSLMGINQPQHF
d_call: -; clone_size: -; j_call: TRBJ2-1; v_call: TRBV6-5; cdr3_nt: TGTGCCAGCAGTTGGGGACCCTACAATGAGCAGTTCTTC; cdr3_aa: CASSWGPYNEQFF
d_call: TRBD1; clone_size: -; j_call: TRBJ1-6; v_call: TRBV5-1; cdr3_nt: TGCGCCAGCAGCTTGAAGATTGAGACAGGGGGCAATTCACCCCTCCACTTT; cdr3_aa: CASSLKIETGGNSPLHF
d_call: -; clone_size: -; j_call: TRBJ2-5; v_call: TRBV5-1; cdr3_nt: TGCGCCAGCAGCCTAACAGTCCCCGGGGGGACCCAGTACTTC; cdr3_aa: CASSLTVPGGTQYF
d_call: -; clone_size: -; j_call: TRBJ2-1; v_call: TRBV2; cdr3_nt: TGTGCCAGCAGTGAAATAGGTCTAGGGAGAAATGAGCAGTTCTTC; cdr3_aa: CASSEIGLGRNEQFF
d_call: TRBD2; clone_size: -; j_call: TRBJ2-3; v_call: TRBV6-6; cdr3_nt: TGTGCCAGCAGCCCCAAATGGACTAGCGGGAGCTCGGATACGCAGTATTTT; cdr3_aa: CASSPKWTSGSSDTQYF
d_call: -; clone_size: few; j_call: TRBJ2-5; v_call: TRBV12-3/TRBV12-4; cdr3_nt: TGTGCCAGCAGTTGGGGTAGCGGACCCCAAGAGACCCAGTACTTC; cdr3_aa: CASSWGSGPQETQYF
d_call: TRBD1; clone_size: -; j_call: TRBJ1-5; v_call: TRBV24-1; cdr3_nt: TGTGCCACCAGTGACTCGACAGGGGGTAGTCAGCCCCAGCATTTT; cdr3_aa: CATSDSTGGSQPQHF
d_call: TRBD1; clone_size: few; j_call: TRBJ2-6; v_call: TRBV6-1; cdr3_nt: TGTGCCAGCAGGAAGACAGGGGGTCTCTCTGGGGCCAACGTCCTGACTTTC; cdr3_aa: CASRKTGGLSGANVLTF
d_call: -; clone_size: -; j_call: TRBJ2-1; v_call: TRBV6-5; cdr3_nt: TGTGCCATTGGGAGGGACACCCCCTCTCGCAATGAGCAGTTCTTC; cdr3_aa: CAIGRDTPSRNEQFF
d_call: -; clone_size: -; j_call: TRBJ2-7; v_call: TRBV15; cdr3_nt: TGTGCCACCAGCAGAGATCAGGGGAGCTACGAGCAGTACTTC; cdr3_aa: CATSRDQGSYEQYF
d_call: TRBD1; clone_size: few; j_call: TRBJ1-2; v_call: TRBV29-1; cdr3_nt: TGCAGCGTTGAAGTGTGGGACAGAAACTATGGCTACACCTTC; cdr3_aa: CSVEVWDRNYGYTF
d_call: -; clone_size: -; j_call: TRBJ2-3; v_call: TRBV5-5; cdr3_nt: TGTGCCAGCAGCTTGGGCTTCGGAGGTTGGGATCAGGGTACGCAGTATTTT; cdr3_aa: CASSLGFGGWDQGTQYF
d_call: -; clone_size: many; j_call: TRBJ2-1; v_call: TRBV11-3; cdr3_nt: TGTGCCAGCAGCTTAGCCGGGCACGGCCTCTACAATGAGCAGTTCTTC; cdr3_aa: CASSLAGHGLYNEQFF
d_call: -; clone_size: few; j_call: TRBJ1-1; v_call: TRBV19; cdr3_nt: TGTGCCAGTAGCACCCGGGGGCCGCAGGGTCGGAACACTGAAGCTTTCTTT; cdr3_aa: CASSTRGPQGRNTEAFF
d_call: -; clone_size: many; j_call: TRBJ1-1; v_call: TRBV7-9; cdr3_nt: TGTGCCAGCAGCTTGGGATACACTGAAGCTTTCTTT; cdr3_aa: CASSLGYTEAFF
d_call: -; clone_size: many; j_call: TRBJ1-2; v_call: TRBV5-1; cdr3_nt: TGCGCCAGCAGCTTGGGACAGGACTATGGCTACACCTTC; cdr3_aa: CASSLGQDYGYTF
d_call: -; clone_size: -; j_call: TRBJ1-6; v_call: TRBV5-5; cdr3_nt: TGTGCCAGCAGCTTGGGGAGGCTCCTTAATTCACCCCTCCACTTT; cdr3_aa: CASSLGRLLNSPLHF
d_call: -; clone_size: -; j_call: TRBJ1-3; v_call: TRBV7-9; cdr3_nt: TGTGCCAGCAGCTTCCGCCTAGAAGACCAACTCACAGGCGAGGGGTTCTCTGGAAACACCATATATTTT; cdr3_aa: CASSFRLEDQLTGEGFSGNTIYF
d_call: -; clone_size: -; j_call: TRBJ2-7; v_call: TRBV5-1; cdr3_nt: TGCGCCAGCAGCCCCCGGGAGCGGAGCAACGAGCAGTACTTC; cdr3_aa: CASSPRERSNEQYF
d_call: -; clone_size: few; j_call: TRBJ2-2; v_call: TRBV12-3/TRBV12-4; cdr3_nt: TGTGCCAGCAGTTTGAGGCCTGCCCGGTCCGGGGAGCTGTTTTTT; cdr3_aa: CASSLRPARSGELFF
d_call: TRBD2; clone_size: few; j_call: TRBJ2-5; v_call: TRBV24-1; cdr3_nt: TGTGCCACCAGTCGATCGGACCTAGCGGGAAGAGAGACCCAGTACTTC; cdr3_aa: CATSRSDLAGRETQYF
d_call: -; clone_size: -; j_call: TRBJ2-1; v_call: TRBV15; cdr3_nt: TGTGCCACCAGCAGAGGGGAAGGACAGTACAATGAGCAGTTCTTC; cdr3_aa: CATSRGEGQYNEQFF
d_call: TRBD1; clone_size: few; j_call: TRBJ2-3; v_call: TRBV6-4; cdr3_nt: TGTGCCAGCAGCAGCGACCCCGGACAGGGAGGAGATACGCAGTATTTT; cdr3_aa: CASSSDPGQGGDTQYF
d_call: -; clone_size: -; j_call: TRBJ2-1; v_call: TRBV7-9; cdr3_nt: TGTGCCAGCAGCTCATTAGCCCCACTTTCCTACAATGAGCAGTTCTTC; cdr3_aa: CASSSLAPLSYNEQFF
d_call: TRBD2; clone_size: -; j_call: TRBJ2-3; v_call: TRBV5-1; cdr3_nt: TGCGCCAGCAGCTTCTTCTCCAGCGGGGGGGCAGATACGCAGTATTTT; cdr3_aa: CASSFFSSGGADTQYF
d_call: -; clone_size: -; j_call: TRBJ1-1; v_call: TRBV4-1; cdr3_nt: TGCGCCAGCAGCCGACAGGAGATGAACACTGAAGCTTTCTTT; cdr3_aa: CASSRQEMNTEAFF
d_call: -; clone_size: few; j_call: TRBJ1-4; v_call: TRBV27; cdr3_nt: TGTGCCAGCCGTACCCTCATGAATAATGAAAAACTGTTTTTT; cdr3_aa: CASRTLMNNEKLFF
d_call: TRBD2; clone_size: few; j_call: TRBJ2-7; v_call: TRBV7-3; cdr3_nt: TGTGCCAGCAGCCCGAGCGGGGCCAGCTCCTACGAGCAGTACTTC; cdr3_aa: CASSPSGASSYEQYF
d_call: -; clone_size: many; j_call: TRBJ2-3; v_call: TRBV5-1; cdr3_nt: TGCGCCAGCAGCTTGGCCCACACAGATACGCAGTATTTT; cdr3_aa: CASSLAHTDTQYF
d_call: -; clone_size: few; j_call: TRBJ1-1; v_call: TRBV2; cdr3_nt: TGTGCCAGCAGTGAATTGATTGAAGCTTTCTTT; cdr3_aa: CASSELIEAFF
d_call: -; clone_size: few; j_call: TRBJ2-1; v_call: TRBV11-2; cdr3_nt: TGTGCCAGCAGCTTGGGACCGCACAATGAGCAGTTCTTC; cdr3_aa: CASSLGPHNEQFF
d_call: TRBD1; clone_size: -; j_call: TRBJ1-5; v_call: TRBV4-2; cdr3_nt: TGTGCCAGCAGCCTTAACAGGGGAAGCAATCAGCCCCAGCATTTT; cdr3_aa: CASSLNRGSNQPQHF
d_call: TRBD1; clone_size: few; j_call: TRBJ2-2; v_call: TRBV5-1; cdr3_nt: TGCGCCAGCAGTTCGGACAGGGGGCGAGTCACCGGGGAGCTGTTTTTT; cdr3_aa: CASSSDRGRVTGELFF
d_call: TRBD1; clone_size: few; j_call: TRBJ1-2; v_call: TRBV2; cdr3_nt: TGTGCTCAGGGGGGGGAGGACTATGGCTACACCTTC; cdr3_aa: CAQGGEDYGYTF